The 4 T cell receptor beta chains presented below share a single source sample, sequenced in a study of blood T cell repertoires in COVID-19. Only in-frame clones appear in the TCRdb table, and some are missing; sequencing was by immunoSEQ multiplex PCR. The sample lists around 460,000 clones; approximately 90% were seen once. Sequences were obtained from peripheral blood. Receptors were obtained from a man aged 18 to 29 with COVID-19, enrolled during active disease.

This clone appeared once. DNA of the CDR3: TGTGCCAGCAGTTATTCAACCGACAGAGCTACGAGTCGCTACACCTTC. Its protein is CASSYSTDRATSRYTF. The chain employs TRBV6-5 and TRBJ1-2; perhaps TRBD1 as D (5 bases). Germline assignment: CDR1 MNHEY and CDR2 SVGAGI. The CDR3 extends over 16 amino acids. V lost 3 bases, J lost 9 bases, and 23 bases lay in between.

The chain carries TRBV5-4 and TRBJ2-5, with D tentatively TRBD2 (6 bases). V was pared by 5 bases and J by 4 bases, with 15 bases between. CDR1 and CDR2 (germline): SGHNT, YYREEE (reference sequence). The CDR3 sequence is 14 residues long. DNA for the CDR3: TGTGCCAGCAGTTGGGGACTCCCGGGAGAGACCCAGTACTTC. This translates into CASSWGLPGETQYF.

This chain connects TRBV3-1 (or the pseudogene TRBV3-2) to TRBJ2-3; 11 nucleotides match TRBD2. Trimming at V came to 1 base and at J to 2 bases, leaving 2 bases not matched to a gene. Per the germline V gene, CDR1 is LGHDT and CDR2 is YNNKEL (reference sequence). The CDR3 is 16 amino acids. CDR3 DNA: TGTGCCAGCAGCCAAGCTAGCGGGAGGCCCACAGATACGCAGTATTTT. Encoded protein: CASSQASGRPTDTQYF.

The chain carries TRBV30 and TRBJ2-3; TRBD2 matches at 7 bases. This CDR3 is built from 12 residues. CDR1 GTSNPN and CDR2 SVGIG come from the germline V gene (reference sequence). V lost 4 bases to trimming and J lost 5 bases; unmatched junction nucleotides: 3. The DNA for the CDR3 is TGTGCCTGGACATCGGGGGGAGATACGCAGTATTTT. This codes for CAWTSGGDTQYF. Full variable domain (remainder filled in from reference TRBV30 and TRBJ2-3): SQTIHQWPATLVQPVGSPLSLECTVEGTSNPNLYWYRQAAGRGLQLLFYSVGIGQISSEVPQNLSASRPQDRQFILSSKKLLLSDSGFYLCAWTSGGDTQYFGPGTRLTVL.